Listed below are T cell receptor beta chains from one sample, sequenced in a study of T cells after somatic rescue of genetic block. Measured with immunoSEQ multiplex PCR; TCRdb has only the in-frame clones, and not every one. Among roughly 70,000 clones listed, just over 90% were seen once. Sequencing was performed on peripheral blood mononuclear cells (PBMCs). These receptors were obtained from a man in his forties. The CDR3 runs from the conserved cysteine through the conserved F or W. The order of the fields is clone size, J gene, V gene, CDR3 protein. Only part of the rows carry a size: once, few, many, or a class if the clone is expanded.

NA,TRBJ1-6,TRBV2,CASSEDRGYNSPLHF
NA,TRBJ1-1,TRBV28,CASSYDREKGFNTEAFF
NA,TRBJ2-5,TRBV6-6,CASSYGTSGGQETQYF
NA,TRBJ2-1,TRBV5-4,CASSPTSGGAAGEQFF
NA,TRBJ2-6,TRBV7-9,CASSLVVQAGANVLTF
medium-sized,TRBJ2-2,TRBV2,CASSHQRGTNGELFF
NA,TRBJ1-5,TRBV5-1,CASSLDGPNQPQHF
NA,TRBJ2-3,TRBV9,CASSISGTTQNTQYF
NA,TRBJ2-1,TRBV27,CASSLPGTRRNNEQFF
NA,TRBJ1-1,TRBV5-1,CASSLALQGTEAFF
NA,TRBJ1-5,TRBV19,CASSMRQGGQPQHF
once,TRBJ1-1,TRBV30,CAWTPREGEAFF
few,TRBJ2-2,TRBV18,CASSPIATSGNTGELFF
NA,TRBJ2-3,TRBV27,CASSLYPGPAQDTQYF
NA,TRBJ1-5,TRBV27,CASSSRGRQPQHF
NA,TRBJ2-7,TRBV5-4,CASSSGRDSYEQYF
once,TRBJ2-7,TRBV10-3,CAISEKEGFGYEQYF
NA,TRBJ2-2,TRBV6-1,CASSVGTGGTNTGELFF
NA,TRBJ1-4,TRBV25-1,CASSEWGGTGRKLFF
NA,TRBJ2-3,TRBV7-9,CASIPEGRPPTDTQYF
NA,TRBJ1-5,TRBV7-8,CASSFISGVSNQPQHF
NA,TRBJ2-1,TRBV2,CASGRQAGRGPLDNEQFF
NA,TRBJ2-4,TRBV11-2,CASSPLRQELRIQYF
NA,TRBJ2-7,TRBV25-1,CASSEFGGTYEQYF
NA,TRBJ1-2,TRBV19,CASSGATYDGYTF
NA,TRBJ2-3,TRBV5-1,CASSPRAASYTDTQYF
NA,TRBJ2-7,TRBV2,CASSEVYSYEQYF
NA,TRBJ1-3,TRBV7-2,CASSFDRSSGNTIYF
NA,TRBJ1-1,TRBV7-9,CASSPPQGLNTEAFF
NA,TRBJ1-5,TRBV27,CASNPGQGNQPQHF
NA,TRBJ1-1,TRBV5-1,CASSPGTPTPEAFF
NA,TRBJ1-2,TRBV9,CASSVVQGGYGYTF
once,TRBJ2-5,TRBV6-1,CASRRDRGLQETQYF
NA,TRBJ2-7,TRBV9,CASSPRTDSYEQYF
NA,TRBJ2-3,TRBV6-5,CASSYGTSRTDTQYF
NA,TRBJ1-4,TRBV2,CASRTGVSNEKLFF
once,TRBJ2-7,TRBV14,CASSPRRGFGEQYF
NA,TRBJ1-5,TRBV2,CASSEAARGQGQPQHF
NA,TRBJ1-5,TRBV4-1,CASSLMPGQGAGQPQHF
once,TRBJ2-5,TRBV2,CASSVVKGARVQETQYF
NA,TRBJ1-1,TRBV10-1,CASSVTGSTEAFF